Each of the 31 T cell receptor beta chains below was sequenced from the same sample in a study of a mutant IDH1 vaccine in newly diagnosed glioma. The antigens these receptors bind are not known. Sample time point: week 11, during vaccination. Vaccination comprised doses that each held 300 ug of mutant IDH1 20-mer peptide, plus topical imiquimod. Sequencing was performed with immunoSEQ multiplex PCR; in TCRdb, only in-frame clones are kept and a portion is missing. The profile shows about 110,000 clones, almost 90% of them singletons. Specimen: PBMCs, collected from a glioma patient whose treatment included an IDH1 peptide vaccine. The receptor source for this set is a woman aged 45 to 65 with glioma.

V is TRBV9 and J is TRBJ1-4; D unclear. Trimming cost V 4 bases and J 0 bases, with 13 bases left between them. Germline CDR1 reads SGDLS; CDR2 reads YYNGEE. This CDR3 is 16 amino acids long. As DNA, the CDR3 is TGTGCCAGCAGCCCTCTTCGGCAGACAACTAATGAAAAACTGTTTTTT. Translation gives CASSPLRQTTNEKLFF.

The rearrangement uses TRBV7-9 and TRBJ2-5; D remains ambiguous. V dropped 0 bases and J dropped 1 base, with 12 bases sitting between them. Germline V lookup: CDR1 SEHNR, CDR2 FQNEAQ (reference sequence). This CDR3 is 16 amino acids long. The CDR3 bases are TGTGCCAGCAGCTTAGCGGGGTTCAGACCCCAAGAGACCCAGTACTTC. Translated, it gives CASSLAGFRPQETQYF.

The V gene is TRBV5-1, the J gene TRBJ2-7, with TRBD1 as a possible D gene (6 bases). Trimming removed 4 bases at V and 6 bases at J, with 17 bases between. Germline V gives CDR1 SGHRS, CDR2 YFSETQ. This CDR3 has 14 residues. CDR3 residues: CASSGTTGGGEQYF. CDR3 sequence (DNA): TGCGCCAGCAGCGGAACGACAGGCGGCGGCGAGCAGTACTTC. Filled out from reference TRBV5-1 and TRBJ2-7, the complete variable domain reads KAGVTQTPRYLIKTRGQQVTLSCSPISGHRSVSWYQQTPGQGLQFLFEYFSETQRNKGNFPGRFSGRQFSNSRSEMNVSTLELGDSALYLCASSGTTGGGEQYFGPGTRLTVT.

The V gene is TRBV7-9, the J gene TRBJ2-7; TRBD2 aligns across 11 bases. Germline loops: CDR1 SEHNR, CDR2 FQNEAQ (reference sequence). Germline trimming cut 1 base from V and 5 bases from J; bases unmatched to any gene: 1. The CDR3 has 14 residues. As DNA, the CDR3 is TGTGCCAGCAGCTTAGAACTAGCGGGAGACGAGCAGTACTTC. Translating it yields CASSLELAGDEQYF.

V is TRBV18 and J is TRBJ1-2, with TRBD1 as a possible D gene (5 bases). The germline gives CDR1 KGHSH, CDR2 LQKENI. The CDR3 sequence is 12 residues long. V was pared by 6 bases and J by 6 bases, with 11 bases between. CDR3 in amino acids: CASSTQGHGYTF. The CDR3 nucleotides read TGTGCCAGCTCGACGCAGGGTCATGGCTACACCTTC.

This chain connects TRBV7-9 to TRBJ2-4; D gene ambiguous. Germline V CDR1 and CDR2: SEHNR, FQNEAQ (reference sequence). The CDR3 is 12 residues long. V lost 2 bases and J lost 5, with 4 bases in between. The CDR3 here is CASSLTENIQYF. The CDR3 DNA reads as TGTGCCAGCAGCTTAACGGAAAACATTCAGTACTTC. The whole variable domain, remainder taken from reference TRBV7-9 and TRBJ2-4, is DTGVSQNPRHKITKRGQNVTFRCDPISEHNRLYWYRQTLGQGPEFLTYFQNEAQLEKSRLLSDRFSAERPKGSFSTLEIQRTEQGDSAMYLCASSLTENIQYFGAGTRLSVL.

The CDR3 DNA reads TGTGCCAGCAGCCAATCTCGCGGGGCCAACACCGGGGAGCTGTTTTTT. This gives the protein CASSQSRGANTGELFF. V and J are TRBV16 and TRBJ2-2, with a weak D call TRBD2 (6 bases). Germline values: CDR1 KGHSY, CDR2 FQNENV. The CDR3 runs to 16 residues. V lost 0 bases and J lost 2, with 10 bases in between.

J is TRBJ1-1 and V is TRBV28, with no clear D. The length of the CDR3 is 12 residues. The V gene lost 6 bases and the J gene lost 1 base, with 6 bases spanning the gap. The V gene's germline CDR1 is MDHEN and CDR2 SYDVKM. The CDR3 DNA reads TGTGCCAGCAGCCCGGGGAACACTGAAGCTTTCTTT. Translating gives CASSPGNTEAFF.

The V call is TRBV5-8, the J call TRBJ2-7; 7 bases align to TRBD2. V trimming: 0 bases; J trimming: 3 bases; junction bases outside the gene matches: 6. The CDR3 consists of 15 residues. The germline V gene encodes CDR1 SGHTS and CDR2 YDEGEE. For the CDR3, the DNA is TGTGCCAGCAGCTTGGCCGGGGGGATAAACTACGAGCAGTACTTC. Translated, it gives CASSLAGGINYEQYF.

The V gene is TRBV10-1, the J gene TRBJ2-3, with 9 bases matching TRBD1. The junction had 4 bases not matched to a gene; V was cut back by 0 bases and J by 6 bases. The V gene's germline CDR1 is WNHNN and CDR2 SYGVQD (reference sequence). This CDR3 contains 15 residues. The CDR3 sequence: CASSESGTGRDTQYF. CDR3 DNA sequence: TGCGCCAGCAGTGAGTCAGGGACAGGGAGGGATACGCAGTATTTT.

V and J are TRBV18 and TRBJ2-1, with D tentatively TRBD2 (6 bases). V shed 1 base and J shed 2 bases, with 9 bases lying between them. Looked up from germline, CDR1 is KGHSH and CDR2 is LQKENI. The CDR3 contains 15 residues. CDR3 amino acids: CASSPLADTYNEQFF. As DNA, the CDR3 is TGTGCCAGCTCACCACTAGCGGACACCTACAATGAGCAGTTCTTC. Using reference TRBV18 and TRBJ2-1 for the parts outside the CDR3, the full variable domain is NAGVMQNPRHLVRRRGQEARLRCSPMKGHSHVYWYRQLPEEGLKFMVYLQKENIIDESGMPKERFSAEFPKEGPSILRIQQVVRGDSAAYFCASSPLADTYNEQFFGPGTRLTVL.

V is TRBV29-1 and J is TRBJ2-7; possible D gene TRBD1, 6 bases. This CDR3 is 14 amino acids long. Trimming removed 6 bases at V and 3 bases at J, with 18 bases between. CDR1 is SQVTM and CDR2 is ANQGSEA in the germline V gene. CDR3 residues: CSVVLGHPNYEQYF. The DNA for the CDR3 is TGCAGCGTCGTACTGGGACACCCGAACTACGAGCAGTACTTC.

The chain combines TRBV4-2 with TRBJ1-1; 7 nucleotides line up with TRBD1. CDR3 size: 14 residues. Germline assignment: CDR1 LGHNA and CDR2 YNFKEQ. After removal of 1 base from V and 4 bases from J, the junction contained 3 bases not matched to a gene. CDR3 residues: CASSQGAGGTEAFF. The CDR3 DNA is TGTGCCAGCAGCCAAGGGGCAGGGGGCACTGAAGCTTTCTTT.

CDR3 DNA: TGCGCCAGCAGTGCGGGCAGGGGCTCTGGCAATCAGCCCCAGCATTTT. Translation: CASSAGRGSGNQPQHF. This chain joins TRBV10-2 and TRBJ1-5; maybe TRBD1 (6 bases). Germline V gives CDR1 WSHSY, CDR2 SAAADI. V gave up 4 bases and J gave up 2 bases, with 15 bases separating them. The CDR3 loop spans 16 amino acids.

This sequence joins TRBV5-1 and TRBJ1-1; possibly TRBD1 for D (5 bases). From germline, CDR1 is SGHRS and CDR2 YFSETQ. The V end lost 0 bases, the J end lost 6 bases, and 12 bases lay between the germline ends. The CDR3 totals 14 residues. CDR3 region: CASSLVPDTSEAFF. As DNA, the CDR3 is TGCGCCAGCAGCTTGGTCCCGGACACCTCTGAAGCTTTCTTT.

In its sample, this clone was seen once. V and J are TRBV19 and TRBJ2-3, with D perhaps TRBD1 or TRBD2 (6 bases each). Germline CDR1 is LNHDA and CDR2 is SQIVND (reference sequence). This CDR3 has 18 amino acids. Trimming removed 6 bases from V and 0 bases from J, with 22 bases in between. CDR3 region: CASRTRGGGPKSTDTQYF. The CDR3 DNA sequence: TGTGCCAGTAGGACTCGAGGAGGGGGTCCCAAAAGCACAGATACGCAGTATTTT.

The rearrangement links TRBV23-1 to TRBJ2-7, with TRBD2 matching over 14 bases. TRBV23-1 carries the ORF label, with uncertain function. This CDR3 has 15 residues. V was clipped by 4 bases and J by 7 bases; unmatched bases: 6. Here the CDR3 DNA reads TGCGCCAGCAGTCTTGGGACTAGCGGGAGCCAAGAGCAGTACTTC. Translation: CASSLGTSGSQEQYF.

This clone is a singleton in its sample. V gene TRBV6-5 combines with J gene TRBJ2-7; D not resolved. Between the trimmed V and J ends, which lost 2 bases and 2 bases, there was a span of 10 bases. The V gene's germline CDR1 is MNHEY and CDR2 SVGAGI. CDR3 length: 14 residues. This CDR3 reads CASSYRTGPYEQYF. CDR3 DNA sequence: TGTGCCAGCAGTTACCGGACGGGCCCCTACGAGCAGTACTTC.

The chain couples TRBV25-1 to TRBJ1-5; possible D gene TRBD1, 6 bases. The CDR3 covers 15 residues. Trimming cost V 10 bases and J 0 bases, with 16 bases left between them. The germline gives CDR1 MGHDK, CDR2 SYGVNS. The DNA of the CDR3 is TGTGCCACCCAAGGGGGGGGCCTTAGCAATCAGCCCCAGCATTTT. Translation: CATQGGGLSNQPQHF.

The chain links TRBV6-5 to TRBJ1-2, with TRBD1 identical over 7 bases. The CDR3 covers 14 residues. Germline values: CDR1 MNHEY, CDR2 SVGAGI. With V trimmed by 0 bases and J by 8 bases, 6 bases remained unmatched. The CDR3 DNA reads as TGTGCCAGCAGTTACTCTGACAGGGTAGGAGGCTACACCTTC. Its protein is CASSYSDRVGGYTF.

The gene calls are TRBV6-6 and TRBJ2-2, with D maybe TRBD1 (5 bases). The CDR3 totals 13 residues. CDR1 and CDR2 from the germline V gene are MNHNY and SVGAGI (reference sequence). V gave up 5 bases and J gave up 6 bases, with 10 bases separating them. The CDR3 spells CASSRRVPGELFF. CDR3 in DNA: TGTGCCAGCAGTCGCAGGGTACCCGGGGAGCTGTTTTTT.

The J gene is TRBJ2-1, the V gene TRBV7-2; D remains unclear. The germline V and J ends were trimmed by 0 bases and 9 bases, with 9 bases remaining between them. The CDR3 consists of 13 residues. Germline-derived CDR1 and CDR2 are SGHTA and FQGNSA. The DNA of the CDR3 is TGTGCCAGCAGCTTAGCGCAAACGTCTGAGCAGTTCTTC. It encodes CASSLAQTSEQFF.

The chain uses TRBV10-3 and TRBJ2-3; D gene unclear. The CDR3 covers 14 residues. The germline CDR1 and CDR2 sequences are ENHRY and SYGVKD. Deletions cut 0 bases from V and 3 bases from J, with 7 bases between. The CDR3 DNA reads TGTGCCATCAGTGAGTCGAGAACTACAGATACGCAGTATTTT. Encoded protein: CAISESRTTDTQYF.

The CDR3 spells CASSKYRVPYEQYF. DNA for the CDR3: TGTGCCAGCAGTAAATACAGGGTTCCCTACGAGCAGTACTTC. The chain has TRBV27 and TRBJ2-7; maybe TRBD1 (6 bases). The V gene's germline CDR1 is MNHEY and CDR2 SMNVEV (reference sequence). With 5 bases removed from V and 2 bases from J, the gap between germline ends came to 13 bases. The CDR3 length is 14 residues.

The chain joins TRBV18 to TRBJ1-1, with 7 bases lining up with TRBD1. The CDR3 extends over 15 amino acids. Trimming took 4 bases from V and 1 from J; bases not matched to a gene: 6. Germline V gene data show CDR1 as KGHSH and CDR2 as LQKENI. CDR3 in amino acids: CASSLPGQKNTEAFF. The DNA of the CDR3 is TGTGCCAGCTCACTTCCGGGACAGAAGAACACTGAAGCTTTCTTT. The whole variable domain, filled in from reference TRBV18 and TRBJ1-1, reads NAGVMQNPRHLVRRRGQEARLRCSPMKGHSHVYWYRQLPEEGLKFMVYLQKENIIDESGMPKERFSAEFPKEGPSILRIQQVVRGDSAAYFCASSLPGQKNTEAFFGQGTRLTVV.

A single count supports this clone. V gene TRBV7-3 combines with J gene TRBJ1-1; weak D call: TRBD1 (6 bases). The CDR3 is 15 residues long. CDR1 is SGHTA and CDR2 is FQGTGA in the germline V gene. The V and J ends lost 4 bases and 4 bases respectively, with 16 bases between them. The DNA for the CDR3 is TGTGCCAGCAGCTCTATCCCAGGGGCGGGCACTGAAGCTTTCTTT. It encodes CASSSIPGAGTEAFF.

The V call is TRBV5-1, the J call TRBJ1-1, with a possible D match to TRBD1 (6 bases). Trimming pared 2 bases from V and 1 base from J, leaving 18 bases between. CDR3 size: 17 residues. The germline V gene has CDR1 SGHRS and CDR2 YFSETQ. CDR3 in amino acids: CASSLSNRGAENTEAFF. In DNA form, the CDR3 reads TGCGCCAGCAGCTTATCCAACCGGGGGGCCGAGAACACTGAAGCTTTCTTT.

The V call is TRBV5-1, the J call TRBJ2-5, with TRBD2 matching 9 bases. The CDR3 contains 14 residues. V lost 5 bases to trimming and J lost 5 bases; unmatched junction nucleotides: 7. Germline V gene data show CDR1 as SGHRS and CDR2 as YFSETQ. The chain's CDR3 is CASSFSGSGETQYF. In DNA form, the CDR3 reads TGCGCCAGCAGTTTTAGCGGGAGTGGCGAGACCCAGTACTTC.

The rearrangement uses TRBV28 and TRBJ1-5; D perhaps matches TRBD1 (5 bases). In germline, CDR1 is MDHEN, CDR2 SYDVKM. Trimming removed 6 bases at V and 4 bases at J, with 34 bases between. The CDR3 loop spans 21 amino acids. CDR3 sequence: CASSRRGDSAYPQLLNQPQHF. Here the CDR3 DNA reads TGTGCCAGCAGCCGTAGGGGTGACTCTGCTTACCCGCAGCTTTTGAATCAGCCCCAGCATTTT.

The V gene is TRBV18, the J gene TRBJ1-4, with D uncertain. Trimming removed 0 bases from V and 3 bases from J, with 2 bases in between. CDR3 length: 13 residues. The V gene's germline CDR1 is KGHSH and CDR2 LQKENI. This CDR3 reads CASSPPSNEKLFF. Written as DNA, the CDR3 is TGTGCCAGCTCACCACCCTCTAATGAAAAACTGTTTTTT.

The V gene is TRBV7-3, the J gene TRBJ1-1; TRBD1 aligns across 9 bases. The CDR3 covers 14 residues. Unmatched junction bases numbered 2, after V lost 5 bases and J lost 1 base. Germline V CDR1 and CDR2: SGHTA, FQGTGA. The CDR3 DNA reads TGTGCCAGCAGCGCACAGGGGGCGAACACTGAAGCTTTCTTT. Amino acid sequence: CASSAQGANTEAFF.